This is a list of T cell receptor beta chains from one sample in a study of CD8 T cells in ankylosing spondylitis. Each CDR3 protein gets one entry after TCRdb re-called the 5' RACE reads with MiXCR. The data show hundreds of thousands of distinct CDR3 sequences, 20% to 25% seen once. The sequenced material came from blood, either unsorted or a sorted T cell fraction (not recorded which). The source of these receptors is a male donor with ankylosing spondylitis or in good health (not recorded which). Both conserved end residues are part of each CDR3. The D gene is left open where the match is weak. Clone size is given for some rows only: seen once, a few or many times, or a class if the clone is expanded.

j_call clone_size d_call v_call cdr3_aa cdr3_nt
TRBJ2-7 few . TRBV4-2 CASSQGTSPIDEQYF TGTGCCAGCAGCCAGGGGACTTCCCCGATCGACGAGCAGTACTTC
TRBJ2-7 . . TRBV6-5 CASSYSGIGSSYEQYF TGTGCCAGCAGTTACTCCGGGATTGGAAGCTCCTACGAGCAGTACTTC
TRBJ2-5 few TRBD2 TRBV7-6 CASSEHSGGTQETQYF TGTGCCAGCAGTGAACATTCGGGGGGGACCCAAGAGACCCAGTACTTC
TRBJ1-1 . . TRBV29-1 CSVEQEWAFF TGCAGCGTTGAGCAGGAGTGGGCTTTCTTT
TRBJ2-7 few . TRBV5-6 CASSLYRNEQYF TGTGCCAGCAGCTTGTATCGGAACGAGCAGTACTTC
TRBJ2-5 few TRBD1 TRBV12-3/TRBV12-4 CASSSQTGLETQYF TGTGCCAGCAGTTCACAGACAGGGTTGGAGACCCAGTACTTC
TRBJ2-5 . . TRBV2 CASSEADGPDGQETQYF TGTGCCAGCAGTGAAGCGGACGGACCCGACGGGCAAGAGACCCAGTACTTC
TRBJ2-1 few TRBD2 TRBV7-8 CASLTSGGSSYNEQFF TGTGCCAGCCTAACTAGCGGGGGGAGCTCCTACAATGAGCAGTTCTTC
TRBJ2-5 once TRBD2 TRBV6-1 CASSLSGGASETQYF TGTGCCAGCAGCCTTAGCGGGGGGGCCTCAGAGACCCAGTACTTC
TRBJ2-5 few . TRBV27 CASSLFGSETQYF TGTGCCAGCAGTTTATTCGGATCAGAGACCCAGTACTTC
TRBJ2-1 few TRBD2 TRBV3-1 CASSQDPGLAGGRNEQFF TGTGCCAGCAGCCAAGACCCGGGACTAGCGGGGGGGCGAAATGAGCAGTTCTTC
TRBJ2-7 few TRBD2 TRBV4-1 CASSHPGLDPYEQYF TGCGCCAGCAGCCACCCGGGACTAGATCCCTACGAGCAGTACTTC
TRBJ2-7 few . TRBV4-1 CASSHTSGEQYF TGCGCCAGCAGCCATACGTCGGGGGAGCAGTACTTC
TRBJ2-7 once TRBD1 TRBV4-2 CASSQSPRQGAHEQYF TGTGCCAGCAGCCAATCACCGAGACAGGGTGCACACGAGCAGTACTTC
TRBJ2-3 few . TRBV10-1 CASSESKASSDTQYF TGCGCCAGCAGTGAGTCGAAGGCTAGCTCAGATACGCAGTATTTT
TRBJ2-2 few . TRBV12-5 CASGPGSGELFF TGTGCTAGTGGTCCAGGGAGCGGGGAGCTGTTTTTT
TRBJ2-3 . TRBD2 TRBV5-4 CASSDPLGGSFGDTQYF TGTGCCAGCAGCGACCCCCTCGGGGGGTCCTTCGGTGATACGCAGTATTTT
TRBJ2-1 . . TRBV5-1 CASSLEGGTYNEQFF TGCGCCAGCAGCTTGGAAGGGGGTACCTACAATGAGCAGTTCTTC
TRBJ2-3 few . TRBV10-3 CAISQGGSTDTQYF TGTGCCATCAGCCAGGGGGGGAGCACAGATACGCAGTATTTT
TRBJ2-5 few . TRBV7-6 CASSLGAVPQETQYF TGTGCCAGCAGCTTAGGGGCAGTCCCCCAAGAGACCCAGTACTTC
TRBJ2-3 . TRBD1 TRBV9 CASSVEGTGAFDTQYF TGTGCCAGCAGCGTAGAAGGGACAGGGGCATTCGATACGCAGTATTTT
TRBJ2-2 . TRBD1 TRBV20-1 CSARDRDRATGELFF TGCAGTGCTAGAGACCGGGACAGGGCCACCGGGGAGCTGTTTTTT
TRBJ2-7 few . TRBV28 CASSPSGETYEQYF TGTGCCAGCAGTCCTTCAGGGGAAACCTACGAGCAGTACTTC
TRBJ2-1 many TRBD2 TRBV12-3/TRBV12-4 CASSYGGEQFF TGTGCCAGCAGTTACGGGGGGGAGCAGTTCTTC
TRBJ2-1 . . TRBV2 CASRTGTGLGEQFF TGTGCCAGCAGGACGGGTACAGGGCTAGGTGAGCAGTTCTTC
TRBJ2-5 few . TRBV7-2 CASSFYHYSQETQYF TGTGCCAGCAGCTTTTACCACTATTCACAAGAGACCCAGTACTTC
TRBJ1-2 few . TRBV5-1 CASSVENGGYGYTF TGCGCCAGCAGCGTTGAGAATGGCGGGTATGGCTACACCTTC
TRBJ2-7 . . TRBV7-9 CASSLPGGIIYEQYF TGTGCCAGCAGCTTACCCGGGGGCATAATCTACGAGCAGTACTTC
TRBJ2-7 . TRBD1 TRBV20-1 CSARGPGQGASEQYF TGCAGTGCTAGGGGACCGGGACAGGGGGCCTCCGAGCAGTACTTC
TRBJ2-7 few . TRBV20-1 CSAREGVSQHEQYF TGCAGTGCTAGAGAGGGGGTTTCGCAGCACGAGCAGTACTTC
TRBJ1-3 few . TRBV27 CASSYLGGNTIYF TGTGCCAGCAGTTATTTGGGGGGAAACACCATATATTTT
TRBJ2-5 few TRBD2 TRBV7-8 CASSLASGATQETQYF TGTGCCAGCAGCTTAGCGAGCGGGGCTACCCAAGAGACCCAGTACTTC
TRBJ2-7 few TRBD2 TRBV5-1 CASSLTWGGEQYF TGCGCCAGCAGCTTGACGTGGGGGGGCGAGCAGTACTTC
TRBJ2-1 few TRBD2 TRBV20-1 CSAWSGVTYNEQFF TGCAGTGCATGGAGCGGGGTCACCTACAATGAGCAGTTCTTC
TRBJ2-7 . . TRBV3-1 CASSTLAESSYEQYF TGTGCCAGCAGCACATTAGCGGAGAGCTCCTACGAGCAGTACTTC
TRBJ2-1 few . TRBV4-1 CASSHPRGAGDEQFF TGCGCCAGCAGCCACCCTCGGGGGGCCGGCGATGAGCAGTTCTTC
TRBJ1-1 . TRBD1 TRBV11-2 CASSLGHGQGPNTEAFF TGTGCCAGCAGCTTAGGCCACGGACAGGGACCGAACACTGAAGCTTTCTTT